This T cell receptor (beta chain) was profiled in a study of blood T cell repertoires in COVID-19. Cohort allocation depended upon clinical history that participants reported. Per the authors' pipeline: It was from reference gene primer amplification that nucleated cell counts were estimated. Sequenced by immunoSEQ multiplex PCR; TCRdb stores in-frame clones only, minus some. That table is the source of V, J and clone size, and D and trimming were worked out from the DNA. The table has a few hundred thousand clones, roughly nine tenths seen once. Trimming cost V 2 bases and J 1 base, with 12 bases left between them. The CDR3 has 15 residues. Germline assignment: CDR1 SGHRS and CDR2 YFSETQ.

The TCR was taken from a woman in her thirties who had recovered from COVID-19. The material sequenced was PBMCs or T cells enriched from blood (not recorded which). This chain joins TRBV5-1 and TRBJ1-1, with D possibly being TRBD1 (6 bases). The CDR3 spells CASSFTGHENTEAFF. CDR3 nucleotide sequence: TGCGCCAGCAGCTTCACGGGACACGAGAACACTGAAGCTTTCTTT.